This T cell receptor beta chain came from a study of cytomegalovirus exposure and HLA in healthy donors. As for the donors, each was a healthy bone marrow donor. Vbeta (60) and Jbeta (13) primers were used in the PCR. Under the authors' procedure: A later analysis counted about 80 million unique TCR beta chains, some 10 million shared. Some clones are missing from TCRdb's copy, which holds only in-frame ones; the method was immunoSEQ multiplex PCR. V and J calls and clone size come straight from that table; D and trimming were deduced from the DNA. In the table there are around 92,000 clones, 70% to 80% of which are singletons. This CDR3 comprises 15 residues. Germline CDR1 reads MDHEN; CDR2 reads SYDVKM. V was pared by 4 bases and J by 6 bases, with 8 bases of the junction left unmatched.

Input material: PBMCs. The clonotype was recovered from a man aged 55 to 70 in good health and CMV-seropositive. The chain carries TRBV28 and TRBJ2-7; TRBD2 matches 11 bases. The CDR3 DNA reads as TGTGCCAGCAGTTACCCTTTAGCGGGGGGGCTCGAGCAGTACTTC. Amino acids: CASSYPLAGGLEQYF.